Listed below are T cell receptor beta chains from one sample, sequenced in a study of T cell repertoires in cytomegalovirus infection. TCRdb re-derived calls from the reads in MiXCR, one entry per CDR3 protein. The data hold around 530,000 distinct CDR3 sequences, with about 26% observed a single time. The sequenced sample consisted of PBMCs. These receptors were obtained from a human donor in good health (CMV status not recorded). Some clones in this sample may be carry-over from other donors' samples. The CDR3 runs from the conserved cysteine through the conserved F or W. A D gene is named only where the DNA matches it firmly. Size tells how often a clone was seen (once, few, many) or the class of an expanded clone, and some rows leave it out.

CDR3 protein: CASSFRRGLITEAFF
CDR3 DNA: TGTGCCAGCAGTTTTAGGAGGGGGCTGATCACTGAAGCTTTCTTT
CDR3 length: 15
clone size: few
J gene: TRBJ1-1
V gene: TRBV7-9
D gene: TRBD1

CDR3 protein: CASRLLAGANTQYF
CDR3 DNA: TGTGCCAGCAGACTACTAGCGGGAGCCAATACGCAGTATTTT
CDR3 length: 14
clone size: few
J gene: TRBJ2-3
V gene: TRBV27
D gene: TRBD2

CDR3 protein: CASSLGQMNTGELFF
CDR3 DNA: TGTGCCAGCAGCTTGGGACAGATGAACACCGGGGAGCTGTTTTTT
CDR3 length: 15
clone size: few
J gene: TRBJ2-2
V gene: TRBV5-6
D gene: .

CDR3 protein: CSGQGAGTGELFF
CDR3 DNA: TGCAGCGGGCAGGGGGCGGGCACCGGGGAGCTGTTTTTT
CDR3 length: 13
clone size: few
J gene: TRBJ2-2
V gene: TRBV29-1
D gene: TRBD1

CDR3 protein: CASSLELAEGAKNIQYF
CDR3 DNA: TGTGCCAGCAGTTTAGAACTAGCGGAGGGAGCCAAAAACATTCAGTACTTC
CDR3 length: 17
clone size: .
J gene: TRBJ2-4
V gene: TRBV12-3/TRBV12-4
D gene: TRBD2

CDR3 protein: CAISDSEMNTEAFF
CDR3 DNA: TGTGCCATCAGTGACAGCGAAATGAACACTGAAGCTTTCTTT
CDR3 length: 14
clone size: few
J gene: TRBJ1-1
V gene: TRBV10-3
D gene: .

CDR3 protein: CASSAVSTEAFF
CDR3 DNA: TGTGCCAGCTCCGCCGTCAGCACTGAAGCTTTCTTT
CDR3 length: 12
clone size: .
J gene: TRBJ1-1
V gene: TRBV18
D gene: .

CDR3 protein: CASSGPGGTRNEQFF
CDR3 DNA: TGTGCCAGCAGTGGACCAGGGGGTACAAGGAATGAGCAGTTCTTC
CDR3 length: 15
clone size: few
J gene: TRBJ2-1
V gene: TRBV6-1
D gene: TRBD1

CDR3 protein: CASSLYSGGNQPQHF
CDR3 DNA: TGTGCCAGCAGCTTATACTCGGGGGGCAATCAGCCCCAGCATTTT
CDR3 length: 15
clone size: many
J gene: TRBJ1-5
V gene: TRBV7-2
D gene: .

CDR3 protein: CASSEGRIGVGQPQHF
CDR3 DNA: TGTGCCAGCAGTGAAGGCAGGATTGGTGTCGGTCAGCCCCAGCATTTT
CDR3 length: 16
clone size: few
J gene: TRBJ1-5
V gene: TRBV6-1
D gene: .

CDR3 protein: CASSPRQGWTGELFF
CDR3 DNA: TGTGCCAGCAGTCCGAGACAGGGGTGGACCGGGGAGCTGTTTTTT
CDR3 length: 15
clone size: few
J gene: TRBJ2-2
V gene: TRBV12-3/TRBV12-4
D gene: TRBD1

CDR3 protein: CSARDLKGLAGFGEQFF
CDR3 DNA: TGCAGTGCTAGAGATCTTAAGGGACTAGCGGGGTTCGGTGAGCAGTTCTTC
CDR3 length: 17
clone size: .
J gene: TRBJ2-1
V gene: TRBV20-1
D gene: TRBD2

CDR3 protein: CASSSIQESGTDTQYF
CDR3 DNA: TGCGCCAGCAGCTCAATACAGGAATCGGGCACAGATACGCAGTATTTT
CDR3 length: 16
clone size: .
J gene: TRBJ2-3
V gene: TRBV5-1
D gene: .

CDR3 protein: CAISAAGFSYEQYF
CDR3 DNA: TGTGCCATCAGCGCCGCGGGTTTCTCCTACGAGCAGTACTTC
CDR3 length: 14
clone size: few
J gene: TRBJ2-7
V gene: TRBV10-3
D gene: .

CDR3 protein: CSARDFLPIGTSGIEYNEQFF
CDR3 DNA: TGCAGTGCTAGAGATTTCCTTCCAATCGGGACTAGCGGGATAGAATACAATGAGCAGTTCTTC
CDR3 length: 21
clone size: .
J gene: TRBJ2-1
V gene: TRBV20-1
D gene: TRBD2

CDR3 protein: CASSLAGGSRTEAFF
CDR3 DNA: TGCGCCAGCAGCTTGGCTGGGGGCTCGAGGACTGAAGCTTTCTTT
CDR3 length: 15
clone size: .
J gene: TRBJ1-1
V gene: TRBV5-1
D gene: .

CDR3 protein: CASSQGPLARGRFGNEQFF
CDR3 DNA: TGCGCCAGCAGCCAGGGACCCCTCGCGCGCGGGAGGTTCGGGAATGAGCAGTTCTTC
CDR3 length: 19
clone size: .
J gene: TRBJ2-1
V gene: TRBV4-1
D gene: TRBD2

CDR3 protein: CASSIQLTDTQYF
CDR3 DNA: TGTGCCAGTAGTATTCAGTTAACAGATACGCAGTATTTT
CDR3 length: 13
clone size: few
J gene: TRBJ2-3
V gene: TRBV19
D gene: .

CDR3 protein: CSVQGQGEAQPQHF
CDR3 DNA: TGCAGTGTACAGGGACAGGGGGAGGCTCAGCCCCAGCATTTT
CDR3 length: 14
clone size: .
J gene: TRBJ1-5
V gene: TRBV20-1
D gene: TRBD1

CDR3 protein: CASSLEPSHGDEQFF
CDR3 DNA: TGTGCCAGCAGCTTAGAGCCTAGCCATGGCGATGAGCAGTTCTTC
CDR3 length: 15
clone size: many
J gene: TRBJ2-1
V gene: TRBV7-8
D gene: .

CDR3 protein: CASSLQAGGPGSYNEQFF
CDR3 DNA: TGTGCCAGCAGCCTTCAAGCGGGAGGGCCTGGGTCCTACAATGAGCAGTTCTTC
CDR3 length: 18
clone size: many
J gene: TRBJ2-1
V gene: TRBV7-9
D gene: TRBD2

CDR3 protein: CASSLFAQPQHF
CDR3 DNA: TGTGCCAGCAGTTTATTTGCTCAGCCCCAGCATTTT
CDR3 length: 12
clone size: many
J gene: TRBJ1-5
V gene: TRBV12-3/TRBV12-4
D gene: .

CDR3 protein: CASSNLAGVNTDTQYF
CDR3 DNA: TGTGCCAGCAGTAACCTAGCGGGAGTTAACACAGATACGCAGTATTTT
CDR3 length: 16
clone size: .
J gene: TRBJ2-3
V gene: TRBV6-1
D gene: TRBD2

CDR3 protein: CASTGGNLREQFF
CDR3 DNA: TGTGCCAGCACTGGCGGGAACCTCCGGGAGCAGTTCTTC
CDR3 length: 13
clone size: few
J gene: TRBJ2-1
V gene: TRBV6-1
D gene: .

CDR3 protein: CASSESVLPNEQFF
CDR3 DNA: TGCGCCAGCAGTGAGTCGGTACTTCCGAATGAGCAGTTCTTC
CDR3 length: 14
clone size: few
J gene: TRBJ2-1
V gene: TRBV10-1
D gene: .

CDR3 protein: CASSLQGGGPQHF
CDR3 DNA: TGTGCCAGCAGTTTGCAGGGGGGCGGCCCCCAGCATTTT
CDR3 length: 13
clone size: many
J gene: TRBJ1-5
V gene: TRBV12-3/TRBV12-4
D gene: TRBD1

CDR3 protein: CSVLSGTGGKIDTQYF
CDR3 DNA: TGCAGCGTTCTATCCGGGACAGGGGGCAAGATAGATACGCAGTATTTT
CDR3 length: 16
clone size: few
J gene: TRBJ2-3
V gene: TRBV29-1
D gene: TRBD1

CDR3 protein: CASSSGTRVYEQYF
CDR3 DNA: TGTGCCAGCAGCTCCGGGACTAGGGTTTACGAGCAGTACTTC
CDR3 length: 14
clone size: many
J gene: TRBJ2-7
V gene: TRBV7-2
D gene: TRBD2

CDR3 protein: CASSPQLLGRSTNEKLFF
CDR3 DNA: TGTGCCAGCAGCCCCCAACTGCTGGGCAGATCAACTAATGAAAAACTGTTTTTT
CDR3 length: 18
clone size: many
J gene: TRBJ1-4
V gene: TRBV7-8
D gene: .

CDR3 protein: CAISDRTGPSGANVLTF
CDR3 DNA: TGTGCCATCAGTGACCGAACAGGCCCCTCTGGGGCCAACGTCCTGACTTTC
CDR3 length: 17
clone size: once
J gene: TRBJ2-6
V gene: TRBV10-3
D gene: .

CDR3 protein: CSAREWGGTRYEQYF
CDR3 DNA: TGCAGTGCGAGAGAGTGGGGAGGGACGCGGTACGAGCAGTACTTC
CDR3 length: 15
clone size: .
J gene: TRBJ2-7
V gene: TRBV20-1
D gene: TRBD2

CDR3 protein: CASRHSGRAETQYF
CDR3 DNA: TGTGCCAGCAGACATAGCGGGAGAGCAGAGACCCAGTACTTC
CDR3 length: 14
clone size: .
J gene: TRBJ2-5
V gene: TRBV7-2
D gene: TRBD2

CDR3 protein: CASSAWRGRMNTEAFF
CDR3 DNA: TGTGCCAGCAGCGCATGGAGGGGACGTATGAACACTGAAGCTTTCTTT
CDR3 length: 16
clone size: many
J gene: TRBJ1-1
V gene: TRBV7-8
D gene: .

CDR3 protein: CASSYSFQPGAGDNEQFF
CDR3 DNA: TGTGCCAGCAGTTACTCCTTCCAACCGGGCGCGGGGGACAATGAGCAGTTCTTC
CDR3 length: 18
clone size: .
J gene: TRBJ2-1
V gene: TRBV6-2/TRBV6-3
D gene: TRBD2

CDR3 protein: CASSLSGGRASYEQYF
CDR3 DNA: TGTGCCAGCAGCTTGTCCGGCGGGAGGGCCTCCTACGAGCAGTACTTC
CDR3 length: 16
clone size: few
J gene: TRBJ2-7
V gene: TRBV5-4
D gene: TRBD2

CDR3 protein: CASSPGGGQGGYEQYF
CDR3 DNA: TGTGCCAGCAGTCCCGGGGGGGGACAGGGGGGCTACGAGCAGTACTTC
CDR3 length: 16
clone size: few
J gene: TRBJ2-7
V gene: TRBV7-9
D gene: TRBD1

CDR3 protein: CASSSGWTEAFF
CDR3 DNA: TGTGCCAGCAGCTCCGGGTGGACTGAAGCTTTCTTT
CDR3 length: 12
clone size: few
J gene: TRBJ1-1
V gene: TRBV6-2/TRBV6-3
D gene: .

CDR3 protein: CASSQEGAGAITDTQYF
CDR3 DNA: TGCGCCAGCAGCCAAGAGGGGGCGGGGGCCATCACAGATACGCAGTATTTT
CDR3 length: 17
clone size: .
J gene: TRBJ2-3
V gene: TRBV4-3
D gene: .

CDR3 protein: CASSIRDYNEQFF
CDR3 DNA: TGTGCCAGTAGTATTAGGGATTACAATGAGCAGTTCTTC
CDR3 length: 13
clone size: .
J gene: TRBJ2-1
V gene: TRBV19
D gene: .

CDR3 protein: CASSPHPGGVGTEAFF
CDR3 DNA: TGTGCCAGCAGCCCGCATCCAGGGGGCGTCGGCACTGAAGCTTTCTTT
CDR3 length: 16
clone size: .
J gene: TRBJ1-1
V gene: TRBV3-1
D gene: TRBD1

CDR3 protein: CASSPRNTGFSGNTIYF
CDR3 DNA: TGTGCCAGCAGCCCACGGAATACGGGGTTTTCTGGAAACACCATATATTTT
CDR3 length: 17
clone size: few
J gene: TRBJ1-3
V gene: TRBV7-2
D gene: .

CDR3 protein: CASSDRISAGTDTQYF
CDR3 DNA: TGTGCCAGCAGTGACAGGATCAGCGCGGGCACAGATACGCAGTATTTT
CDR3 length: 16
clone size: .
J gene: TRBJ2-3
V gene: TRBV6-2/TRBV6-3
D gene: .

CDR3 protein: CASSFNAGSGEAFF
CDR3 DNA: TGTGCCAGCAGCTTCAACGCGGGGTCGGGTGAAGCTTTCTTT
CDR3 length: 14
clone size: many
J gene: TRBJ1-1
V gene: TRBV7-8
D gene: .

CDR3 protein: CASSIGGNYEQYF
CDR3 DNA: TGTGCCAGTAGTATTGGGGGGAACTACGAGCAGTACTTC
CDR3 length: 13
clone size: .
J gene: TRBJ2-7
V gene: TRBV19
D gene: .

CDR3 protein: CASTPGLADTQYF
CDR3 DNA: TGTGCCAGTACCCCTGGGTTAGCAGATACGCAGTATTTT
CDR3 length: 13
clone size: .
J gene: TRBJ2-3
V gene: TRBV19
D gene: .

CDR3 protein: CATSLDRSREQFF
CDR3 DNA: TGTGCCACCAGCTTAGACCGCTCCCGGGAGCAGTTCTTC
CDR3 length: 13
clone size: .
J gene: TRBJ2-1
V gene: TRBV15
D gene: .

CDR3 protein: CASSLNQGQGPQHF
CDR3 DNA: TGTGCCAGCAGCTTAAATCAGGGACAAGGGCCCCAGCATTTT
CDR3 length: 14
clone size: .
J gene: TRBJ1-5
V gene: TRBV7-2
D gene: .

CDR3 protein: CASTGTSEKIDIQYF
CDR3 DNA: TGTGCCAGCACAGGGACTAGCGAGAAGATTGACATTCAGTACTTC
CDR3 length: 15
clone size: .
J gene: TRBJ2-4
V gene: TRBV6-5
D gene: TRBD2

CDR3 protein: CASSDPGASYEQYF
CDR3 DNA: TGTGCCAGCAGCGACCCAGGGGCCTCCTACGAGCAGTACTTC
CDR3 length: 14
clone size: few
J gene: TRBJ2-7
V gene: TRBV7-3
D gene: .

CDR3 protein: CASMDGTDTQYF
CDR3 DNA: TGTGCCAGCATGGATGGCACAGATACGCAGTATTTT
CDR3 length: 12
clone size: .
J gene: TRBJ2-3
V gene: TRBV6-2/TRBV6-3
D gene: .

CDR3 protein: CSVSHDGNSKTQYF
CDR3 DNA: TGCAGCGTCTCTCATGATGGTAACTCGAAGACCCAGTACTTC
CDR3 length: 14
clone size: many
J gene: TRBJ2-5
V gene: TRBV29-1
D gene: .

CDR3 protein: CASSFNDIGLAGVLNEQFF
CDR3 DNA: TGTGCCAGCAGCTTTAACGACATCGGACTAGCGGGAGTTTTAAATGAGCAGTTCTTC
CDR3 length: 19
clone size: few
J gene: TRBJ2-1
V gene: TRBV7-3
D gene: TRBD2

CDR3 protein: CATSRSPESGGTLAKNIQYF
CDR3 DNA: TGTGCCACCAGCAGATCTCCGGAGAGCGGAGGGACTCTAGCCAAAAACATTCAGTACTTC
CDR3 length: 20
clone size: .
J gene: TRBJ2-4
V gene: TRBV15
D gene: .

CDR3 protein: CSVGIFTDTQYF
CDR3 DNA: TGCAGCGTTGGAATCTTCACAGATACGCAGTATTTT
CDR3 length: 12
clone size: .
J gene: TRBJ2-3
V gene: TRBV29-1
D gene: .

CDR3 protein: CASSLGRRIQETQYF
CDR3 DNA: TGTGCCAGCAGTTTAGGTCGGCGGATCCAAGAGACCCAGTACTTC
CDR3 length: 15
clone size: many
J gene: TRBJ2-5
V gene: TRBV28
D gene: .

CDR3 protein: CASSQDAGLEAFF
CDR3 DNA: TGCGCCAGCAGCCAAGATGCGGGTCTTGAAGCTTTCTTT
CDR3 length: 13
clone size: .
J gene: TRBJ1-1
V gene: TRBV4-1
D gene: .